The rows below give T cell receptor beta chains drawn from one sample of a study of blood T cell repertoires in COVID-19. TCRdb's table, derived via immunoSEQ multiplex PCR, lists solely in-frame clones and lacks some. The sample has under 300,000 clones; approximately 87% are singletons. What was sequenced was peripheral blood. The receptors derive from a man in his 60s with acute or convalescent COVID-19. CDR3s leave out the opening cysteine and the closing phenylalanine or tryptophan. Fields, in order: V gene, CDR3 protein.

TRBV19 | ASMVAGRNEQY
TRBV6-2/TRBV6-3 | ASSYSTVAGDYEQY
TRBV3-1/TRBV3-2 | ASSQDGGDVSPLH
TRBV28 | ASSLPTRDRGSNEKLF
TRBV7-3 | ASSLAAGGPGDEQF
TRBV6-5 | ASSPGQQQY
TRBV28 | ASSGRGSGYNEQF
TRBV6-5 | ASSYSPGTGGDGYT
TRBV5-1 | ASARGPSGNTIY
TRBV27 | ASSLRGTLSYEQY
TRBV28 | ASRTAPVGTGELF
TRBV21-1 | ASSKARGTGGRNYGYT
TRBV19 | ASNSDRVGTEAF
TRBV5-1 | ASSLALAGIYEQY
TRBV29-1 | SAISRGPPPTQY
TRBV14 | ASSRGTGGLDEQY
TRBV7-9 | ASPNPGQGLNTGELF
TRBV2 | ASSEGEQAANEKLF
TRBV11-2 | ASSLGPGQESGYT
TRBV28 | ASSRSGYTEAF
TRBV7-2 | ASSLGGRGEPQH
TRBV9 | ASSAGRTDTQY
TRBV6-2/TRBV6-3 | ASSLGGDSDTQY
TRBV7-2 | ASSQGTVPYGYT
TRBV14 | ASSQWDRDTEAF
TRBV27 | ASSLRITGQGSSYEQY
TRBV4-2 | ASSQGSGASSYEQY
TRBV7-3 | ASSSTGGDTEAF
TRBV30 | AWSKGGLQGYEQY
TRBV7-3 | ASSLSGQNTEAF
TRBV28 | ASTSGPSPLH
TRBV5-5 | ASSLVGRGRYEQY
TRBV6-2/TRBV6-3 | ASSGGTAYYEQY
TRBV2 | ASLGLAVEQF
TRBV4-2 | ASSQTENYNSPLH
TRBV5-1 | ASSFLGETQY
TRBV28 | ASSTGAIAANNEQF
TRBV29-1 | SVGTGWDQPQH
TRBV11-2 | ASSRPAPGGRNYEQY
TRBV5-1 | ASSLSRGGGANVLT
TRBV6-2/TRBV6-3 | ASSTRGLAGNYNEQF
TRBV27 | ASSRRESGGYT
TRBV11-3 | ASSIGVGELF
TRBV7-9 | ASSARGRYEQY
TRBV7-9 | ASIKWTVLKSENTGELF
TRBV11-3 | ASSLATGASNAYEQY
TRBV7-6 | ASSLLAGGLNEQF
TRBV4-3 | ASSQGATAGEQY
TRBV28 | ASSLIGGTWSTEAF
TRBV28 | ASTPGGVADEKLF
TRBV9 | ASSETGISGNTIY